The entry below gives a single T cell receptor beta chain sequence along with its context. Assay used: immunoSEQ multiplex PCR; TCRdb lists only in-frame clones, some missing. The table lists roughly 220,000 clones, 70% to 90% of them singletons. The data derive from a study of blood T cell repertoires in COVID-19. The wider study: The cDNA or gDNA used as material had been derived from T cells, B-cell-depleted T cells, or PBMCs.

The V end was cut by 4 bases, the J end by 2 bases, with 15 bases between. Germline loops: CDR1 SGHDT, CDR2 YYEEEE. The CDR3 has 15 amino acids. The receptor was isolated from a woman aged 45 to 65 with COVID-19, enrolled during active disease. The chain employs TRBV5-6 and TRBJ1-1; TRBD1 might be the D (6 bases). Sequencing was carried out using peripheral blood. The CDR3 sequence: CASSGGAGTNTEAFF. CDR3 sequence (DNA): TGTGCCAGCAGCGGGGGGGCAGGGACCAACACTGAAGCTTTCTTT.